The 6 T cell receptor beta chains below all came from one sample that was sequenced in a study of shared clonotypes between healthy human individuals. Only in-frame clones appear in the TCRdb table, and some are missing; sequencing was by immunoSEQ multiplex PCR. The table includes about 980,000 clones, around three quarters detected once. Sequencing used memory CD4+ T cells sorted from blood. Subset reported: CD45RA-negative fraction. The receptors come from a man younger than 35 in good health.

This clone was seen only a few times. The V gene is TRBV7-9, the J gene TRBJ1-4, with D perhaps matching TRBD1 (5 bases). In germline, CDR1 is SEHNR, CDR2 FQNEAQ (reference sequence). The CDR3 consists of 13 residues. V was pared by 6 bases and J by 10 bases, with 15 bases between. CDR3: CASRDGDLGKLFF. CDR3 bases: TGTGCCAGCAGGGACGGGGACTTGGGAAAACTGTTTTTT.

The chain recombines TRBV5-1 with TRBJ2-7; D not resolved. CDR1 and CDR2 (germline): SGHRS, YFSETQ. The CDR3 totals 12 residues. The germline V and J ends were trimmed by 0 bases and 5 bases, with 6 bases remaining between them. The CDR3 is CASSLVSNEQYF. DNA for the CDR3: TGCGCCAGCAGCTTGGTTTCCAACGAGCAGTACTTC.

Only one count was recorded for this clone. CDR3 sequence reads: CASSLGGRTNQPQHF. CDR3 DNA: TGTGCCAGCAGTTTAGGGGGCCGTACCAATCAGCCCCAGCATTTT. The rearrangement joins TRBV27 to TRBJ1-5; tentatively, D is TRBD1 (6 bases). Germline lookup yields CDR1 MNHEY and CDR2 SMNVEV (reference sequence). Trimming stripped 2 bases from V and 3 bases from J, with 11 bases between. The CDR3 covers 15 residues.

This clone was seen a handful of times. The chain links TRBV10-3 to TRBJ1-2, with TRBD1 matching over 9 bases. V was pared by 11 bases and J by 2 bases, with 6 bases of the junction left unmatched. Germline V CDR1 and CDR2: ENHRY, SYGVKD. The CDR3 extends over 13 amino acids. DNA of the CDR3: TGTGCCGCCCGGGACAGGGTCAACTATGGCTACACCTTC. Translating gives CAARDRVNYGYTF.

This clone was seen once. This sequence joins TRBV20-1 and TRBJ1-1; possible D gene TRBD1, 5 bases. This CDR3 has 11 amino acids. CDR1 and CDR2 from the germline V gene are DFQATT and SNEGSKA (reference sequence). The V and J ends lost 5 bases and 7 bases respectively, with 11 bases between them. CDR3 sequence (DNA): TGCAGTGCTGCAAGGGGTCTTGAAGCTTTCTTT. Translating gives CSAARGLEAFF.

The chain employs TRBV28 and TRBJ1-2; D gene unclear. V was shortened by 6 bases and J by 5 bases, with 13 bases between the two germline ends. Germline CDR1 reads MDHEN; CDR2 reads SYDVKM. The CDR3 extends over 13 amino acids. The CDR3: CASRTEDLYGYTF. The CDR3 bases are TGTGCCAGCAGAACTGAGGACTTGTATGGCTACACCTTC.